One TCR beta chain is described in this entry. As yet, its antigen is unknown. This record comes from a study of T cell clonotyping in hematopoietic cell transplantation. The study, taken as a whole, reports: At the given depth, recipient repertoires were over 97% de novo clonotypes. Graft donor and pretransplant recipient Inverse Simpson Index values predicted broader posttransplant TCR diversity. No sorting was done, leaving CD4 and CD8 contributions mixed.

Trimming cost V 7 bases and J 0 bases, with 9 bases left between them. The CDR3 spans 13 residues. Per the germline V gene, CDR1 is SQVTM and CDR2 is ANQGSEA. Produced via immunoSEQ multiplex PCR; TCRdb's table is partial and in-frame only. The sample includes 60,000 to 75,000 clones, over 90% seen only once; the top ten take more than 1.5%. This chain connects TRBV29-1 to TRBJ1-4, with D perhaps matching TRBD1 (6 bases). The sequencing sample was made of peripheral blood mononuclear cells. The receptor comes from a man in his forties or fifties in good health. Some clones in this sample may be carry-over from other donors' samples. The CDR3 nucleotides are TGCAGCGCCCGACAGGCAACTAATGAAAAACTGTTTTTT. Residues: CSARQATNEKLFF.